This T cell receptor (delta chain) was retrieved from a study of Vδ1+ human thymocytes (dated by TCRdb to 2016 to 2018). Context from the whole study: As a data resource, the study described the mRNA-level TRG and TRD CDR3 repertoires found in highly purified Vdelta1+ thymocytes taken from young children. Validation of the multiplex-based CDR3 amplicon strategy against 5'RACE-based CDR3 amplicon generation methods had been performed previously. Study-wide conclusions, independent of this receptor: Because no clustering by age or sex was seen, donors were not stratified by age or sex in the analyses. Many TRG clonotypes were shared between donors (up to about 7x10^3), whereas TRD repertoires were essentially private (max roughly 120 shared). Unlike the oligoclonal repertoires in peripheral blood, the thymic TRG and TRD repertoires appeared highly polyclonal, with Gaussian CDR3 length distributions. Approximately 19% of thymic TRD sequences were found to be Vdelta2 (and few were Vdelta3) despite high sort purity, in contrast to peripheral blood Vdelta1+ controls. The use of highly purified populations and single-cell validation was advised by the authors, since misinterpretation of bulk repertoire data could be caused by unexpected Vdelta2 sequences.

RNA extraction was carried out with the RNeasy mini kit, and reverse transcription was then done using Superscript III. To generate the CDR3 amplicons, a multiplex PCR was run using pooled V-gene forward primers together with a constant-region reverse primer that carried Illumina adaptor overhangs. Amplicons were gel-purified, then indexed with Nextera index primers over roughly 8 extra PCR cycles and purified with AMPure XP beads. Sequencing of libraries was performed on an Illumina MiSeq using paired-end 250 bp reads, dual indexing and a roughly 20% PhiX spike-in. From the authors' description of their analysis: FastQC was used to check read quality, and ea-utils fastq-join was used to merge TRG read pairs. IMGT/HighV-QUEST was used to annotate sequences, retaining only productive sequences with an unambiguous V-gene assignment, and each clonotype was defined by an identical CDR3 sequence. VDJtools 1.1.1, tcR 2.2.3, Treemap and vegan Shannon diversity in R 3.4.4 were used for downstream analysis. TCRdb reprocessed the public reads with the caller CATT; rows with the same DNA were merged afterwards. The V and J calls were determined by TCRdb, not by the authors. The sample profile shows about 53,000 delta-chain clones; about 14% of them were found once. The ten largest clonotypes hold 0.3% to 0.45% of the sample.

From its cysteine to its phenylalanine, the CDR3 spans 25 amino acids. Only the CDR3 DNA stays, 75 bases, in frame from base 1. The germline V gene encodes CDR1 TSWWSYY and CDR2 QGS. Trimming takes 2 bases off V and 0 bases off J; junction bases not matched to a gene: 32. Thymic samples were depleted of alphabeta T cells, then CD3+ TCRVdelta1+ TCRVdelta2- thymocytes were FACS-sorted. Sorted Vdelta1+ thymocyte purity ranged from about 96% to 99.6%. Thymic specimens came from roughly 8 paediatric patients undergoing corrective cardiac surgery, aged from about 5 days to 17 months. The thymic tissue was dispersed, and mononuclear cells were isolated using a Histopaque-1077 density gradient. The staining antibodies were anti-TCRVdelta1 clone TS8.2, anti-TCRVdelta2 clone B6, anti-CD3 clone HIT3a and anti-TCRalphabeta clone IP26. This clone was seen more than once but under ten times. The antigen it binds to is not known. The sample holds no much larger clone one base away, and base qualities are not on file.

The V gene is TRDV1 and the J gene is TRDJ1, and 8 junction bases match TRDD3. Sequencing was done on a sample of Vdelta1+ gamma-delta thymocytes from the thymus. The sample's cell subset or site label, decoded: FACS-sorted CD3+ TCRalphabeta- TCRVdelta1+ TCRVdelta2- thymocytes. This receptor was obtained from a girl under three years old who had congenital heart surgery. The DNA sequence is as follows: TGTGCTCTTGGGGAAGTCAGGCACGACCCTGGCCTATACCCCCTGGGGGACCAATACACCGATAAACTCATCTTT. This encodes CALGEVRHDPGLYPLGDQYTDKLIF.